Listed below are T cell receptor beta chains from one sample, sequenced in a study of T cell changes during pregnancy in multiple sclerosis. The data were produced by immunoSEQ multiplex PCR, yet TCRdb's version contains in-frame clones alone and is incomplete. The data hold tens of thousands of clones, with about nine tenths observed a single time. Here the sequenced sample was peripheral blood, taken in the first trimester of pregnancy. The receptors here all came from a female donor in good health, enrolled as a control in a pregnancy study. The CDR3 runs from the conserved cysteine through the conserved F or W. Each record gives: clone size, D gene, J gene, V gene, CDR3 length, CDR3 DNA, CDR3 protein. The D gene is left open where the match is weak. Rows may omit the clone size; those that give it use once, few, many or a size class.

abundance: .; d_gene: .; j_gene: TRBJ2-6; v_gene: TRBV13; len: 21; CDR3nt: TGTGCCAGCAGCTTTCTTGTCCCGCCGGGACACCTCAACTCTGGGGCCAACGTCCTGACTTTC; CDR3aa: CASSFLVPPGHLNSGANVLTF
abundance: .; d_gene: TRBD1; j_gene: TRBJ2-7; v_gene: TRBV13; len: 14; CDR3nt: TGTGCCAGCAGCCGGACAGGGAGCTCCTACGAGCAGTACTTC; CDR3aa: CASSRTGSSYEQYF
abundance: .; d_gene: TRBD1; j_gene: TRBJ2-7; v_gene: TRBV2; len: 14; CDR3nt: TGTGCCAGCAGTCGACAGGGGGTAGACTACGAGCAGTACTTC; CDR3aa: CASSRQGVDYEQYF
abundance: once; d_gene: TRBD1; j_gene: TRBJ1-5; v_gene: TRBV28; len: 14; CDR3nt: TGTGCCAGCAGTATAAACAGGGGGCAACAGCCCCAGCATTTT; CDR3aa: CASSINRGQQPQHF
abundance: .; d_gene: .; j_gene: TRBJ1-5; v_gene: TRBV10-3; len: 13; CDR3nt: TGTGCCATCAAGAGAGGGCGCGACCAGCCCCAGCATTTT; CDR3aa: CAIKRGRDQPQHF
abundance: .; d_gene: .; j_gene: TRBJ2-3; v_gene: TRBV2; len: 14; CDR3nt: TGTGCCAGCGGGGGGGGCTCCGGGAAAGATACGCAGTATTTT; CDR3aa: CASGGGSGKDTQYF
abundance: .; d_gene: TRBD2; j_gene: TRBJ2-1; v_gene: TRBV7-3; len: 17; CDR3nt: TGTGCCAGCAGCTTAGTGGGGACTAGCGGGAGTCACAATGAGCAGTTCTTC; CDR3aa: CASSLVGTSGSHNEQFF
abundance: .; d_gene: .; j_gene: TRBJ1-1; v_gene: TRBV28; len: 14; CDR3nt: TGTGCCAGCAGTTTACAGGGGAGGAACACTGAAGCTTTCTTT; CDR3aa: CASSLQGRNTEAFF
abundance: once; d_gene: .; j_gene: TRBJ1-5; v_gene: TRBV6-6; len: 12; CDR3nt: TGTGCAACGGATGGGGGCTTGCCGCCCCAGCATTTT; CDR3aa: CATDGGLPPQHF
abundance: .; d_gene: TRBD1; j_gene: TRBJ2-7; v_gene: TRBV5-1; len: 15; CDR3nt: TGCGCCAGCAGCACGGACGGACAGGGTTCCTACGAGCAGTACTTC; CDR3aa: CASSTDGQGSYEQYF